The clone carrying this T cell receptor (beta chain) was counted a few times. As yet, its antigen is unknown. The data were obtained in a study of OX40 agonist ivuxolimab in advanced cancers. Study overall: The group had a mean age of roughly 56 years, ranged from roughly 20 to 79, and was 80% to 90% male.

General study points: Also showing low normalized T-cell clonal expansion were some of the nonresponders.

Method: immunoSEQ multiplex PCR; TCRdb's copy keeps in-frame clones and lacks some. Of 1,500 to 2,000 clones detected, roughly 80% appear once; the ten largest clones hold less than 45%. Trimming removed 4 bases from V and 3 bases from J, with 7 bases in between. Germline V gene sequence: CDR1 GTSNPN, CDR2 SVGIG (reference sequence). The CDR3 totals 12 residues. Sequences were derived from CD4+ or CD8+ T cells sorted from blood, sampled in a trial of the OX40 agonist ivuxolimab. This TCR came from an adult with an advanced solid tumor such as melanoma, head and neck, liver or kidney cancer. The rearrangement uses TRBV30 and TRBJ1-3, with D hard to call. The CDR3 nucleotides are TGTGCCTGGAAAGCAATTGGAAACACCATATATTTT. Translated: CAWKAIGNTIYF.